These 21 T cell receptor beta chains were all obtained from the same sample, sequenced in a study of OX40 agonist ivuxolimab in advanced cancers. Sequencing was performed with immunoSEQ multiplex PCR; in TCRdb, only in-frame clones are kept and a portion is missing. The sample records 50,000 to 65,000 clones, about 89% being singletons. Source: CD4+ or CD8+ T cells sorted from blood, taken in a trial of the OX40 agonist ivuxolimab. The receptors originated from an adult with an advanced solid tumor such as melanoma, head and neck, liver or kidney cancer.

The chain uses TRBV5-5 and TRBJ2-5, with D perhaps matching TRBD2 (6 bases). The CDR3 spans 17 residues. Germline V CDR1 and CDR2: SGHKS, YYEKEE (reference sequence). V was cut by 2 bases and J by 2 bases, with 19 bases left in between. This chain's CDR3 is CASSLPTLAQVQETQYF. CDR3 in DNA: TGTGCCAGCAGCTTACCGACGCTAGCGCAAGTACAAGAGACCCAGTACTTC.

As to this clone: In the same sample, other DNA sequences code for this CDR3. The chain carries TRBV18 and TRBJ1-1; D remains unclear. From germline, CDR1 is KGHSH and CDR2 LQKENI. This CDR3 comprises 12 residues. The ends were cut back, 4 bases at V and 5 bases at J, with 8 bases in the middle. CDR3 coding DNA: TGTGCCAGCTCACGGGGTCGGACTGAAGCTTTCTTT. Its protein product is CASSRGRTEAFF.

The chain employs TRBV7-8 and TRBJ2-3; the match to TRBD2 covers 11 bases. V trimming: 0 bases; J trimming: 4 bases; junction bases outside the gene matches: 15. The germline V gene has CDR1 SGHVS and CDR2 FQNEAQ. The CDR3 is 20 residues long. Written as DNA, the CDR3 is TGTGCCAGCAGCTTAGCGCATTTGCCTAGCGGGAGGCCTGGGGCAGATACGCAGTATTTT. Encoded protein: CASSLAHLPSGRPGADTQYF.

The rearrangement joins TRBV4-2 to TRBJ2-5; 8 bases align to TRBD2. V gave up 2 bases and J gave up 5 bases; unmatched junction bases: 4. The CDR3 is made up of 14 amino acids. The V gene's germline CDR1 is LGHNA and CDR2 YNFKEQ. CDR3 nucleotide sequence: TGTGCCAGCAGCCAACCGGGACTAGGTGAGACCCAGTACTTC. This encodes CASSQPGLGETQYF.

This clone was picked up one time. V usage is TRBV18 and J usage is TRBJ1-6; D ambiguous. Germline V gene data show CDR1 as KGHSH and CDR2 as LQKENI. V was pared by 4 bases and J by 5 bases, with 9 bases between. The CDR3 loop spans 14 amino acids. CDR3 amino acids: CASSLTENNSPLHF. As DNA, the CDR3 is TGTGCCAGCTCACTCACAGAGAATAATTCACCCCTCCACTTT.

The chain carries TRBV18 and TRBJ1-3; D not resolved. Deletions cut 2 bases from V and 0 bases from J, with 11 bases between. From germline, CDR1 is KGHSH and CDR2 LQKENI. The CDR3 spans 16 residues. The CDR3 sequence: CASSPSGSFSGNTIYF. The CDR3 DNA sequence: TGTGCCAGCTCACCATCTGGGTCGTTCTCTGGAAACACCATATATTTT.

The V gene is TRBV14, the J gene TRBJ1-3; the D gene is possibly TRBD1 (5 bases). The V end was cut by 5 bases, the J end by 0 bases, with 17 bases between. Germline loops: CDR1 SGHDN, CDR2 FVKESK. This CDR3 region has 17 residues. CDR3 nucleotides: TGTGCCAGCAGCAGAAGTAGGGACGGATACTCTGGAAACACCATATATTTT. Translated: CASSRSRDGYSGNTIYF. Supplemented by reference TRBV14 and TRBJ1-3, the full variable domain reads EAGVTQFPSHSVIEKGQTVTLRCDPISGHDNLYWYRRVMGKEIKFLLHFVKESKQDESGMPNNRFLAERTGGTYSTLKVQPAELEDSGVYFCASSRSRDGYSGNTIYFGEGSWLTVV.

The CDR3 here is CASSFRNLGNEQFF. The CDR3 DNA is TGTGCCAGCAGCTTTAGGAACCTTGGGAATGAGCAGTTCTTC. V is TRBV7-2 and J is TRBJ2-1; D not resolved. The germline CDR1 and CDR2 sequences are SGHTA and FQGNSA. The CDR3 runs 14 residues. The V and J ends lost 3 bases and 7 bases respectively, with 13 bases between them.

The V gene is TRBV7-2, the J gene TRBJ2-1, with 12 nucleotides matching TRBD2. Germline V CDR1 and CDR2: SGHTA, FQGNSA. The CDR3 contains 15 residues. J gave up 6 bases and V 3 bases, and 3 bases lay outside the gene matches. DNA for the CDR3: TGTGCCAGCAGCTTTCGGACTAGCGGGGCCAATGAGCAGTTCTTC. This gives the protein CASSFRTSGANEQFF.

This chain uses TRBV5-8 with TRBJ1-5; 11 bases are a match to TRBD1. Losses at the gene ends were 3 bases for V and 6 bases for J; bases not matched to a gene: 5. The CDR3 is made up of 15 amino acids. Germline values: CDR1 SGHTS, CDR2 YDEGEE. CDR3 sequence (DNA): TGTGCCAGCAGCTGGACAGGGGGCGAAGGTCAGCCCCAGCATTTT. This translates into CASSWTGGEGQPQHF.

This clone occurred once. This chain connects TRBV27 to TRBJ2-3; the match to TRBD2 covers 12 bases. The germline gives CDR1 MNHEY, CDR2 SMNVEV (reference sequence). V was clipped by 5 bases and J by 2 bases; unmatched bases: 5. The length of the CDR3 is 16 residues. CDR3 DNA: TGTGCCAGCAGTATACGACTAGCGGGGGTCACAGATACGCAGTATTTT. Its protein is CASSIRLAGVTDTQYF.

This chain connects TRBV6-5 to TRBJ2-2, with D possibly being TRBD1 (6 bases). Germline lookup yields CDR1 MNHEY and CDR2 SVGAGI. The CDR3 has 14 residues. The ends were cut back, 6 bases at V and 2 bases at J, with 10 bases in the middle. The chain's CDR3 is CASSTGTNTGELFF. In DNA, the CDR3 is TGTGCCAGCAGCACCGGGACAAACACCGGGGAGCTGTTTTTT.

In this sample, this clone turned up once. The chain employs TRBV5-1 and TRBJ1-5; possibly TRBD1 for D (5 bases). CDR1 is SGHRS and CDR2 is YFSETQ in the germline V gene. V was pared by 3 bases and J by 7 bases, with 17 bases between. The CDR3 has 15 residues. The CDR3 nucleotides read TGCGCCAGCAGCTCGTCAGGGTGGGCTGGGCAGCCCCAGCATTTT. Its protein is CASSSSGWAGQPQHF.

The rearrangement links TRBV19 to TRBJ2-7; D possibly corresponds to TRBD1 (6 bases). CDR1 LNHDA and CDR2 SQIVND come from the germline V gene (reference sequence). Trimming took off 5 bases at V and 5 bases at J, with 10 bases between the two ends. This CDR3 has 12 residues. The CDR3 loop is CASSGGVHEQYF. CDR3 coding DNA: TGTGCCAGTAGTGGGGGCGTTCACGAGCAGTACTTC.

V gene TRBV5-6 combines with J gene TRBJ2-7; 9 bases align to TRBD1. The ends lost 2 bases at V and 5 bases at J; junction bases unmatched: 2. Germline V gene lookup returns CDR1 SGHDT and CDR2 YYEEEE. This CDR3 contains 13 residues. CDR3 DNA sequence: TGTGCCAGCAGCTTTGGGACAGGGAACGAGCAGTACTTC. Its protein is CASSFGTGNEQYF.

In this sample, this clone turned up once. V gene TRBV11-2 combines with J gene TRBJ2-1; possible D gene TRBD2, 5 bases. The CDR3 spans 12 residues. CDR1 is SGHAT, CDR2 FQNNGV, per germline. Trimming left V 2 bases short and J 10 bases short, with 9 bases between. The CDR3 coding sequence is TGTGCCAGCAGCTTACTAGCTACGGAGCAGTTCTTC. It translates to CASSLLATEQFF.

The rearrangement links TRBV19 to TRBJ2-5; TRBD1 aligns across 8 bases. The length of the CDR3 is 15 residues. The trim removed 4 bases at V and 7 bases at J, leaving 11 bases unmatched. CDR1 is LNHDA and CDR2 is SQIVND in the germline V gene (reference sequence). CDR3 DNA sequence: TGTGCCAGTAGTACTCTACTGACAGGGGAATGGACCCAGTACTTC. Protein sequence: CASSTLLTGEWTQYF.

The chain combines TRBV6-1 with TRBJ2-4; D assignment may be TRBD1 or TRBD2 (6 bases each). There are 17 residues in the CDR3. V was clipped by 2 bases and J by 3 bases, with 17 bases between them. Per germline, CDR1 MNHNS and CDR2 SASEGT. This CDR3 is CASSEWEGGGFKNIQYF. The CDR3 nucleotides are TGTGCCAGCAGTGAATGGGAAGGGGGAGGATTCAAAAACATTCAGTACTTC.

This CDR3 reads CASSMGGGETQYF. The CDR3 DNA sequence: TGTGCCAGTAGTATGGGGGGGGGAGAGACCCAGTACTTC. This sequence joins TRBV19 and TRBJ2-5; 7 bases align to TRBD2. With 3 bases clipped from V and 4 bases from J, the junction kept 2 bases outside the gene matches. The CDR3 loop spans 13 amino acids. The germline V gene has CDR1 LNHDA and CDR2 SQIVND (reference sequence).

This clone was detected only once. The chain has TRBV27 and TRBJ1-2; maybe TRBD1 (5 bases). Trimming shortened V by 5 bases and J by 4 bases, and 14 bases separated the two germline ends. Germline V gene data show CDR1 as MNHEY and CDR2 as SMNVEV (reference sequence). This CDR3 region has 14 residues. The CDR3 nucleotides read TGTGCCAGCAGTCCAGGGTCTAGGGCCTATGGCTACACCTTC. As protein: CASSPGSRAYGYTF.

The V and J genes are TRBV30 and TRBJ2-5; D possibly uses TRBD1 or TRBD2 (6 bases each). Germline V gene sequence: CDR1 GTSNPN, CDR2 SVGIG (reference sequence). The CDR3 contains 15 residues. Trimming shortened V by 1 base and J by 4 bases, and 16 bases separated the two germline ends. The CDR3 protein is CAWSDGGPSRETQYF. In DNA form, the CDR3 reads TGTGCCTGGAGTGATGGGGGGCCTAGTCGAGAGACCCAGTACTTC.